The 8 T cell receptor beta chains below come from one sample, sequenced in a study of cytomegalovirus exposure and HLA in healthy donors. The repertoire was sequenced with immunoSEQ multiplex PCR; TCRdb's copy has only in-frame clones and lacks some. The data show under 80,000 clones, with nearly 95% seen just once and roughly 2.1% held by the top ten. Sequencing was done on a sample of PBMCs. These receptors originate from a woman between 18 and 29 years old in good health and CMV-seronegative.

J is TRBJ1-2 and V is TRBV5-1; 9 nucleotides match TRBD1. The CDR3 is made up of 16 amino acids. Germline loops: CDR1 SGHRS, CDR2 YFSETQ. Trimming removed 1 base from V and 0 bases from J; junction bases left unmatched: 4. This chain's CDR3 is CASSLIGTGSNYGYTF. The CDR3 nucleotides are TGCGCCAGCAGCTTGATAGGGACAGGGTCTAACTATGGCTACACCTTC.

The rearrangement links TRBV4-2 to TRBJ1-6; 7 bases agree with TRBD1. V lost 6 bases, J lost 5 bases, and 4 bases stayed unmatched. The CDR3 is 14 residues long. Germline V gene sequence: CDR1 LGHNA, CDR2 YNFKEQ. The DNA for the CDR3 is TGTGCCAGCAGGAGTACAGGGGATAATTCACCCCTCCACTTT. The encoded protein is CASRSTGDNSPLHF.

The J gene is TRBJ1-5, the V gene TRBV30; perhaps TRBD1 as D (6 bases). Germline V gene lookup returns CDR1 GTSNPN and CDR2 SVGIG (reference sequence). CDR3 length: 13 amino acids. V was pared by 4 bases and J by 6 bases, with 13 bases between. CDR3 loop: CAWTRGALQPQHF. The CDR3 coding sequence is TGTGCCTGGACCCGGGGGGCACTTCAGCCCCAGCATTTT.

CDR3 protein: CASSLLGRGGQPQHF. CDR3 bases: TGTGCCAGCAGTTTATTAGGCAGGGGTGGTCAGCCCCAGCATTTT. The chain carries TRBV27 and TRBJ1-5, with D possibly TRBD1 on 6 matching bases. The germline gives CDR1 MNHEY, CDR2 SMNVEV (reference sequence). The V gene lost 1 base and the J gene lost 6 bases, with 13 bases spanning the gap. The CDR3 spans 15 residues.

The count of this clone is one. The chain carries TRBV6-5 and TRBJ1-1; 8 nucleotides line up with TRBD1. The CDR3 runs to 15 residues. V gave up 5 bases and J gave up 1 base; unmatched junction bases: 6. Germline CDR1 and CDR2: MNHEY and SVGAGI. This CDR3 is CASSHPGTGNTEAFF. CDR3 in DNA: TGTGCCAGCAGTCACCCCGGGACAGGGAACACTGAAGCTTTCTTT.

V is TRBV28 and J is TRBJ2-7; D possibly corresponds to TRBD2 (5 bases). This CDR3 is 14 amino acids long. Germline V gene data show CDR1 as MDHEN and CDR2 as SYDVKM. The ends were cut back, 7 bases at V and 10 bases at J, with 23 bases in the middle. CDR3 sequence (DNA): TGTGCCAGCACGGTGGCGGTCGATTTGGGAGACCAGTACTTC. The encoded protein is CASTVAVDLGDQYF.

V and J are TRBV2 and TRBJ2-7; a possible D gene is TRBD1 (6 bases). The germline V gene has CDR1 SNHLY and CDR2 FYNNEI. Trimming took off 4 bases at V and 3 bases at J, with 28 bases between the two ends. The CDR3 consists of 19 residues. The CDR3, as DNA: TGTGCCAGCAGTGTTCGCCGTGGCCGGGGCGACAGGCACATCTACGAGCAGTACTTC. Its protein is CASSVRRGRGDRHIYEQYF.

The chain combines TRBV27 with TRBJ2-3; 8 bases are shared with TRBD1. The junction had 3 bases not matched to a gene; V was cut back by 2 bases and J by 2 bases. CDR3 length: 15 residues. Per germline, CDR1 MNHEY and CDR2 SMNVEV (reference sequence). The CDR3: CASSLAGGHTDTQYF. The CDR3 DNA reads as TGTGCCAGCAGTTTAGCAGGGGGCCACACAGATACGCAGTATTTT.